The rows below give T cell receptor beta chains drawn from one sample of a study of blood T cell repertoires in COVID-19. The table came from immunoSEQ multiplex PCR; TCRdb's copy has only in-frame clones and leaves some out. There are about 86,000 clones in the sample; over 80% occur only once, and 1.1% lies in the top ten. Sample: peripheral blood. The origin of the receptors is a human donor in a cohort sampled during active COVID-19. Each CDR3 is given with its conserved first and last residue. The D gene is left open where the match is weak. Where a row states a size, it is once, few, many or the class of an expanded clone; other rows omit it.

abundance,d_gene,v_gene,j_gene,CDR3nt,CDR3aa
NA,NA,TRBV10-3,TRBJ1-1,TGTGCCATCAGTGACCCCAGTCGAGGAAACACTGAAGCTTTCTTT,CAISDPSRGNTEAFF
NA,NA,TRBV28,TRBJ1-2,TGTGCCAGCGAACTGACAGGCTATGGCTACACCTTC,CASELTGYGYTF
NA,TRBD1,TRBV3-1/TRBV3-2,TRBJ2-1,TGTGCCAGCAGCCGGACAGGGAATGAGCAGTTCTTC,CASSRTGNEQFF
NA,TRBD1,TRBV6-5,TRBJ1-5,TGTGCCAGCAGTCCAGGGGACAGGGCGCATCAGCCCCAGCATTTT,CASSPGDRAHQPQHF
NA,TRBD2,TRBV5-4,TRBJ2-1,TGTGCCAGCAGCCTGGGACTAGCGGGAGGGAATGACAATGAGCAGTTCTTC,CASSLGLAGGNDNEQFF
few,TRBD2,TRBV6-2/TRBV6-3,TRBJ2-5,TGTGCCAGCAGTCCCAGTGGGGGGGCCCAGTACTTC,CASSPSGGAQYF
NA,TRBD2,TRBV12-5,TRBJ2-5,TGTGCTAGTGGACCTAGCGGGAGTGAGACCCAGTACTTC,CASGPSGSETQYF
NA,NA,TRBV5-1,TRBJ1-4,TGCGCCAGCAGCTTGAGAGCAGGGGCCGGGGAAGGAAAACTGTTTTTT,CASSLRAGAGEGKLFF
NA,NA,TRBV5-1,TRBJ1-1,TGCGCCAGCACGGACACTGAAGCTTTCTTT,CASTDTEAFF
NA,TRBD2,TRBV5-1,TRBJ2-1,TGCGCCAGCAGCCTGCTAGGTAGCGGGAGTGAAAATGAGCAGTTCTTC,CASSLLGSGSENEQFF
once,TRBD2,TRBV10-2,TRBJ2-1,TGCGCCAGCCTCGCCGGGACTAGCGGGAGGGATGGCGATGAGCAGTTCTTC,CASLAGTSGRDGDEQFF
NA,NA,TRBV15,TRBJ1-1,TGTGCCACCAGCAGAGATAACAGCGCAACGGGGTGGGGGAACACTGAAGCTTTCTTT,CATSRDNSATGWGNTEAFF
NA,NA,TRBV24-1,TRBJ1-1,TGTGCCTCCAGCCTAGGTGCCAACACTGAAGCTTTCTTT,CASSLGANTEAFF
NA,NA,TRBV6-5,TRBJ1-4,TGTGCCAGCAGTTACTCGGGGGCGGCTAATGAAAAACTGTTTTTT,CASSYSGAANEKLFF
NA,TRBD1,TRBV6-5,TRBJ1-1,TGTGCCAGCAGTACGACAGGGCTTGGCACTGAAGCTTTCTTT,CASSTTGLGTEAFF
once,TRBD2,TRBV15,TRBJ2-1,TGTGCCACCAGCAGAGATGGAACTAGCGGGAGGAACCCCTACAATGAGCAGTTCTTC,CATSRDGTSGRNPYNEQFF
once,TRBD1,TRBV11-3,TRBJ2-5,TGTGCCAGCAGCCGCCGGGGACAGGGTCAAGAGACCCAGTACTTC,CASSRRGQGQETQYF
NA,NA,TRBV3-1/TRBV3-2,TRBJ1-1,TGTGCCAGCAGTCGGACAGCCTACACTGAAGCTTTCTTT,CASSRTAYTEAFF
NA,NA,TRBV2,TRBJ1-5,TGTGCCAGCAGTGAGGGGAGGCAGGGCAATCAGCCCCAGCATTTT,CASSEGRQGNQPQHF
NA,NA,TRBV10-3,TRBJ2-1,TGTGCCATCAGTGAGTCGCCGGGGGTCTCCTACAATGAGCAGTTCTTC,CAISESPGVSYNEQFF
NA,NA,TRBV25-1,TRBJ1-3,TGTGCCAGCAGTTCCGGGTACTCTGGAAACACCATATATTTT,CASSSGYSGNTIYF
NA,TRBD1,TRBV10-2,TRBJ2-6,TGCGCCAGCAGGGAAGACAGGGGAAAAGCCGGGGCCAACGTCCTGACTTTC,CASREDRGKAGANVLTF
NA,NA,TRBV19,TRBJ1-2,TGTGCCAGTAGAAGACAGGATACGAACTATGGCTACACCTTC,CASRRQDTNYGYTF
NA,TRBD2,TRBV27,TRBJ2-1,TGTGCCAGCAGCAGAGTAGCGGGGGGCTCCTACAATGAGCAGTTCTTC,CASSRVAGGSYNEQFF
NA,NA,TRBV6-2/TRBV6-3,TRBJ1-5,TGTGCCAGCAGTTACTACGCGTGGGTAGGTAGAGGGCAGCCCCAGCATTTT,CASSYYAWVGRGQPQHF